Listed here are 6 T cell receptor beta chains from one sample, sequenced in a study of T cell repertoires in cytomegalovirus infection. No antigen is known for these receptors. Each CDR3 protein gets one entry after TCRdb re-called the reads with MiXCR. The sample holds about half a million distinct CDR3 sequences, roughly 34% seen once. Material: cultured PBMCs, obtained from culture after CMV antigen stimulation. The receptors derive from a human donor in good health (CMV status not recorded). Some clones in this sample may be carry-over from other donors' samples.

This clonotype was found a few times. This chain links TRBV6-6 with TRBJ1-2; 10 positions agree with TRBD1. This CDR3 has 14 amino acids. V shed 0 bases and J 5 bases; nucleotides not matched to a gene: 0. Germline CDR1 MNHNY, CDR2 SVGAGI (reference sequence). CDR3 in amino acids: CASSYSDRGYGYTF. The CDR3 region has the DNA TGTGCCAGCAGTTACTCGGACAGGGGGTATGGCTACACCTTC.

The chain links TRBV6-6 to TRBJ2-7, with 10 bases that match TRBD1. This CDR3 has 16 residues. J gave up 5 bases and V 6 bases, and 13 bases lay outside the gene matches. Germline V CDR1 and CDR2: MNHNY, SVGAGI (reference sequence). DNA for the CDR3: TGTGCCAGCAGCGCTACCGGGACAGGGGTTAGCCACGAGCAGTACGTC. It translates to CASSATGTGVSHEQYV.

This clonotype was seen a few times. The rearrangement uses TRBV9 and TRBJ2-3, with D unclear. V gave up 0 bases and J gave up 4 bases, with 6 bases separating them. The CDR3 is made up of 13 amino acids. CDR1 and CDR2 from the germline V gene are SGDLS and YYNGEE. The CDR3 DNA follows: TGTGCCAGCAGCGTAGACGGGCCAGATACGCAGTATTTT. Its translation is CASSVDGPDTQYF.

The count of this clonotype is one. The chain carries TRBV14 and TRBJ2-1; possibly TRBD2 for D (6 bases). The CDR3 contains 14 residues. From germline, CDR1 is SGHDN and CDR2 FVKESK. The V gene lost 3 bases and the J gene lost 3 bases, with 9 bases spanning the gap. The CDR3 DNA is TGTGCCAGCAGCCAGCAGGGAGGCTACAATGAGCAGTTCTTC. The encoded protein is CASSQQGGYNEQFF.

This clonotype has a handful of counts. The V gene is TRBV5-4, the J gene TRBJ2-3; 11 positions agree with TRBD1. The CDR3 loop spans 15 amino acids. J was trimmed by 5 bases and V by 4 bases; bases with no gene match: 6. Germline-derived CDR1 and CDR2 are SGHNT and YYREEE (reference sequence). The CDR3 DNA follows: TGTGCCAGCAGCAGCCGGGACAGGGGGAGAGATACGCAGTATTTT. It yields the protein CASSSRDRGRDTQYF.

The CDR3 here is CASSYEGTGNQPQHF. In DNA form, the CDR3 reads TGTGCCAGTAGTTATGAGGGAACCGGAAATCAGCCCCAGCATTTT. The genes are TRBV19 and TRBJ1-5; D is unclear. V shed 5 bases and J shed 4 bases, with 15 bases lying between them. The CDR3 loop spans 15 amino acids. CDR1 and CDR2 from the germline V gene are LNHDA and SQIVND (reference sequence).